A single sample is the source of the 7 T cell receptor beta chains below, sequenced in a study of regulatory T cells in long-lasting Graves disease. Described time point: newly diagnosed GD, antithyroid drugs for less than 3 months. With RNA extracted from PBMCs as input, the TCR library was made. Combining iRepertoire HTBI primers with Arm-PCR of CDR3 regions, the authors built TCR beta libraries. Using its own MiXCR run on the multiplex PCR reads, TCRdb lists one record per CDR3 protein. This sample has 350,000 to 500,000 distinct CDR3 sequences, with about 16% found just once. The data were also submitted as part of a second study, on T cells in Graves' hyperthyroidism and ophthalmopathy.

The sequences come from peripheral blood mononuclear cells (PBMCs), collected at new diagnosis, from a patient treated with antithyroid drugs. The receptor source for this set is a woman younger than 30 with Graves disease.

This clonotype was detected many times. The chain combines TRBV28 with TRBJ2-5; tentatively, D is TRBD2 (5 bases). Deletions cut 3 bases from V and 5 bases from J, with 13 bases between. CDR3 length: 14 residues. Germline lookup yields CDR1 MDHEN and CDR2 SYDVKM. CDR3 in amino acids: CASSFAGVGETQYF. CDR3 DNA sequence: TGTGCCAGCAGTTTTGCCGGGGTGGGGGAGACCCAGTACTTC.

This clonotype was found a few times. The CDR3 DNA reads as TGTGCCAGCAGCGTAGGACCCGGGACAGGGAACAATGAGCAGTTCTTC. Protein product: CASSVGPGTGNNEQFF. The chain is built from TRBV9 and TRBJ2-1, with 9 nucleotides matching TRBD1. CDR3 length: 16 residues. The germline V gene encodes CDR1 SGDLS and CDR2 YYNGEE. V lost 0 bases and J lost 5; bases outside the gene matches: 6.

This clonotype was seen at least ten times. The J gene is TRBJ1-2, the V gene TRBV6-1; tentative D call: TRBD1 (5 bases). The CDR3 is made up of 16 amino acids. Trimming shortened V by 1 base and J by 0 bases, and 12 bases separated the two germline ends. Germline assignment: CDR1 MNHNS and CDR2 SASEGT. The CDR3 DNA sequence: TGTGCCAGCAGTGAAGAGAAGGGGATGGCTAACTATGGCTACACCTTC. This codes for CASSEEKGMANYGYTF.

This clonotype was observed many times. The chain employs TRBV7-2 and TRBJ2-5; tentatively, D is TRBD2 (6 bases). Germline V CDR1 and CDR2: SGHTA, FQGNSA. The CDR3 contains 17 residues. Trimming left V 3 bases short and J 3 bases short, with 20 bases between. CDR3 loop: CASSLTGVAIIKETQYF. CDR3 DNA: TGTGCCAGCAGCTTGACGGGAGTAGCTATAATTAAAGAGACCCAGTACTTC.

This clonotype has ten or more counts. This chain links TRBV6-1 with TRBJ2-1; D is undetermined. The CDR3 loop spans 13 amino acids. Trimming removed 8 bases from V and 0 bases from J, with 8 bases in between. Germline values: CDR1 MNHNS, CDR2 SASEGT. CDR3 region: CASCSNSYNEQFF. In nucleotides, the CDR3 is TGTGCCAGCTGCTCTAACTCCTACAATGAGCAGTTCTTC.

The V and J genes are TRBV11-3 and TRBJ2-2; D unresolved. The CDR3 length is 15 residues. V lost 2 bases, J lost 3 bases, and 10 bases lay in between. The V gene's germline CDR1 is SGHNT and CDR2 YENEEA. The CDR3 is CASSLRAAYTGELFF. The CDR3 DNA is TGTGCCAGCAGCTTAAGGGCAGCCTACACCGGGGAGCTGTTTTTT.

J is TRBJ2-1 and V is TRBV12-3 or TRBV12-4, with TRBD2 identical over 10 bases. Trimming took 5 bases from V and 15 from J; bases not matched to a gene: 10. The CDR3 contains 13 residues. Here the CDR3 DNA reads TGTGCCAGCAGTCCGCTGACTAGCGGGTCGCTGTTCTTC. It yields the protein CASSPLTSGSLFF.